Listed here are 30 T cell receptor beta chains from one sample, sequenced in a study of T-cell memory formation after mild COVID-19. TCRdb re-derived calls from the 5' RACE reads in MiXCR, one entry per CDR3 protein. The top ten hold around 23% of the sample, which has 260,000 or so distinct CDR3 sequences, 15% to 20% seen once. The material sequenced was PBMCs or a T cell subset sorted from them (not recorded which). The receptors come from a man younger than 35 who had mild COVID-19 (a few samples of this study predate the infection). Cell type and time point are not known.

V is TRBV20-1 and J is TRBJ1-2; D is ambiguous. The V gene lost 1 base and the J gene lost 2 bases, with 5 bases spanning the gap. This CDR3 comprises 12 residues. CDR1 is DFQATT, CDR2 SNEGSKA, per germline (reference sequence). This CDR3 is CSARAGNYGYTF. The CDR3 DNA reads TGCAGTGCTAGAGCGGGAAACTATGGCTACACCTTC.

In this sample, this clonotype turned up a few times. V usage is TRBV20-1 and J usage is TRBJ2-7, with D possibly matching TRBD2 (5 bases). V was cut by 8 bases and J by 6 bases, with 17 bases left in between. The CDR3 spans 12 residues. Germline V gives CDR1 DFQATT, CDR2 SNEGSKA (reference sequence). In DNA form, the CDR3 reads TGCAGTCCCAGCATTCCGGGGATCGAGCAGTACGTC. This codes for CSPSIPGIEQYV.

This clonotype was seen a few times. The chain has TRBV6-5 and TRBJ2-5; D could derive from TRBD1 or TRBD2 (6 bases each). The CDR3 covers 16 residues. Germline CDR1 MNHEY, CDR2 SVGAGI. Trimming left V 0 bases short and J 4 bases short, with 15 bases between. CDR3 loop: CASSYSSFTGAETQYF. CDR3 coding DNA: TGTGCCAGCAGTTACTCGAGCTTTACGGGGGCAGAGACCCAGTACTTC.

V is TRBV3-1 and J is TRBJ1-6; no clear D. Trimming cost V 6 bases and J 10 bases, with 16 bases left between them. The CDR3 runs to 14 residues. CDR1 is LGHDT and CDR2 is YNNKEL in the germline V gene (reference sequence). DNA of the CDR3: TGTGCCAGCAGACCCGGGAGTCGGGGATCACCCCTCCACTTT. Its translation: CASRPGSRGSPLHF.

The chain combines TRBV9 with TRBJ2-2, with a possible D match to TRBD2 (7 bases). The CDR3 totals 16 residues. Per germline, CDR1 SGDLS and CDR2 YYNGEE. Trimming took 1 base from V and 5 from J, leaving 15 bases between them. The DNA of the CDR3 is TGTGCCAGCAGCGTACCGGGGGGCCTATGGACCGGGGAGCTGTTTTTT. This encodes CASSVPGGLWTGELFF.

This rearrangement joins TRBV20-1 to TRBJ2-5, with D unresolved. Germline V lookup: CDR1 DFQATT, CDR2 SNEGSKA (reference sequence). The CDR3 runs 14 residues. Trimming took off 3 bases at V and 2 bases at J, with 13 bases between the two ends. In DNA, the CDR3 is TGCAGTGCTAGGGCCCAAGGAGTGCAAGAGACCCAGTACTTC. Residues: CSARAQGVQETQYF.

This clonotype was counted only a few times. The V and J genes are TRBV4-1 and TRBJ2-1, with TRBD1 matching 8 bases. The germline V gene has CDR1 MGHRA and CDR2 YSYEKL. V trimming: 3 bases; J trimming: 8 bases; junction bases outside the gene matches: 9. The CDR3 totals 15 residues. The CDR3 nucleotides are TGCGCCAGCAGCCACACAGGGGGTAGTGCCGATGAGCAGTTCTTC. Translated: CASSHTGGSADEQFF.

This rearrangement joins TRBV6-5 to TRBJ1-4, with 12 bases aligning to TRBD1. The length of the CDR3 is 16 residues. Germline V gene sequence: CDR1 MNHEY, CDR2 SVGAGI. V shed 4 bases and J 6 bases; nucleotides not matched to a gene: 6. This CDR3 is CASSLGQGAFDEKLFF. The CDR3 nucleotides are TGTGCCAGCAGTTTGGGACAGGGGGCTTTCGATGAAAAACTGTTTTTT.

This clonotype came up many times. This chain uses TRBV3-1 with TRBJ2-5; 8 bases line up with TRBD2. CDR1 is LGHDT, CDR2 YNNKEL, per germline (reference sequence). This CDR3 is built from 13 residues. Trimming cost V 0 bases and J 7 bases; bases outside gene matches: 1. The CDR3 region is CASSQDRGGTQYF. As DNA, the CDR3 is TGTGCCAGCAGCCAAGATCGGGGGGGGACCCAGTACTTC.

This clonotype has a handful of counts. The chain links TRBV10-3 to TRBJ1-1, with D maybe TRBD1 (5 bases). The germline V and J ends were trimmed by 3 bases and 4 bases, with 9 bases remaining between them. There are 13 residues in the CDR3. The germline V gene has CDR1 ENHRY and CDR2 SYGVKD. Here the CDR3 DNA reads TGTGCCATCAGTGACAGGGTTGGCACTGAAGCTTTCTTT. Translated, it gives CAISDRVGTEAFF.

This clonotype appeared a few times. The chain joins TRBV6-2 or TRBV6-3 to TRBJ1-2; possible D gene TRBD1, 5 bases. Germline CDR1 is MNHEY and CDR2 is SVGEGT. V was clipped by 2 bases and J by 4 bases, with 11 bases between them. This CDR3 spans 14 amino acids. This CDR3 is CASSYGGAAYGYTF. In nucleotides, the CDR3 is TGTGCCAGCAGTTACGGAGGGGCGGCCTATGGCTACACCTTC.

This rearrangement joins TRBV9 to TRBJ1-1, with 10 nucleotides matching TRBD1. V trimming: 4 bases; J trimming: 5 bases; junction bases outside the gene matches: 11. Looked up from germline, CDR1 is SGDLS and CDR2 is YYNGEE. The CDR3 totals 16 residues. In DNA form, the CDR3 reads TGTGCCAGCAGCCTCTCTCCCGACAGGGGGCTAACTGAAGCTTTCTTT. Protein: CASSLSPDRGLTEAFF.

This clonotype has a handful of counts. The chain uses TRBV7-2 and TRBJ1-2, with D possibly TRBD1 on 5 matching bases. This CDR3 spans 15 amino acids. Germline CDR1 is SGHTA and CDR2 is FQGNSA. The ends were cut back, 2 bases at V and 4 bases at J, with 14 bases in the middle. CDR3 sequence reads: CASSLTRGRGYGYTF. CDR3 coding DNA: TGTGCCAGCAGCTTAACCCGGGGAAGGGGCTATGGCTACACCTTC.

The chain combines TRBV5-6 with TRBJ2-6, with a tentative D call TRBD2 (6 bases). V was trimmed by 1 base and J by 7 bases, leaving 9 bases between them. The CDR3 covers 14 residues. Germline V gives CDR1 SGHDT, CDR2 YYEEEE. CDR3 DNA sequence: TGTGCCAGCAGCTTGCAGGGAGGAGCCAACGTCCTGACTTTC. This encodes CASSLQGGANVLTF.

The rearrangement links TRBV18 to TRBJ2-5; D gene ambiguous. The CDR3 totals 14 residues. Trimming left V 6 bases short and J 0 bases short, with 11 bases between. Germline CDR1 and CDR2: KGHSH and LQKENI. CDR3 bases: TGTGCCAGCTCCCCTTGGCGCGACCAAGAGACCCAGTACTTC. Its translation: CASSPWRDQETQYF.

The chain is built from TRBV12-3 or TRBV12-4 and TRBJ2-7; 7 positions agree with TRBD1. After removal of 6 bases from V and 4 bases from J, the junction contained 9 bases not matched to a gene. This CDR3 has 14 residues. The CDR3 DNA reads as TGTGCCAGCAGGGGACCGGGACAGAGATACGAGCAGTACTTC. This translates into CASRGPGQRYEQYF.

There are many counts of this clonotype. The V and J genes are TRBV7-9 and TRBJ2-1, with TRBD1 matching over 11 bases. Germline loops: CDR1 SEHNR, CDR2 FQNEAQ (reference sequence). Losses at the gene ends were 5 bases for V and 8 bases for J; bases not matched to a gene: 2. This CDR3 contains 13 residues. The CDR3, as DNA: TGTGCCAGCAGCCGGACAGGGGGCCATGAGCAGTTCTTC. Translated: CASSRTGGHEQFF.

This clonotype occurred many times. The CDR3 sequence: CASTPRRSHEQYF. Here the CDR3 DNA reads TGTGCCAGCACACCCCGCAGATCCCACGAGCAGTACTTC. The rearrangement joins TRBV12-3 or TRBV12-4 to TRBJ2-7; no clear D gene. The CDR3 length is 13 residues. V shed 7 bases and J shed 5 bases, with 15 bases lying between them.

The chain is built from TRBV7-9 and TRBJ1-1; a weak D match, TRBD1 (5 bases). The length of the CDR3 is 17 residues. Germline V lookup: CDR1 SEHNR, CDR2 FQNEAQ (reference sequence). Trimming removed 0 bases from V and 1 base from J, with 15 bases in between. The DNA of the CDR3 is TGTGCCAGCAGCTTAGCGTTGGGGGGGACGGAGAACACTGAAGCTTTCTTT. Encoded protein: CASSLALGGTENTEAFF.

This chain joins TRBV20-1 and TRBJ2-5; D unresolved. There are 14 residues in the CDR3. Trimming pared 0 bases from V and 1 base from J, leaving 9 bases between. Germline CDR1 and CDR2: DFQATT and SNEGSKA (reference sequence). The CDR3 DNA reads TGCAGTGCTAGAGATCGCGGATCCCAAGAGACCCAGTACTTC. This codes for CSARDRGSQETQYF.

This clonotype showed up just a few times. The CDR3 loop is CASSQDKGMGYNSPLHF. The CDR3 bases are TGCGCCAGCAGCCAAGATAAGGGGATGGGGTATAATTCACCCCTCCACTTT. The chain employs TRBV4-3 and TRBJ1-6; maybe TRBD1 (5 bases). V was pared by 0 bases and J by 4 bases, with 13 bases between. CDR1 is LGHNA, CDR2 YSLEER, per germline. The CDR3 sequence is 17 residues long.

The V and J genes are TRBV29-1 and TRBJ1-1; no clear D gene. This CDR3 is built from 11 residues. From germline, CDR1 is SQVTM and CDR2 ANQGSEA. V was pared by 2 bases and J by 1 base, with 2 bases between. The CDR3 nucleotides read TGCAGCGTTGAACCGAACACTGAAGCTTTCTTT. Residues: CSVEPNTEAFF.

This clonotype was seen many times. The chain joins TRBV4-2 to TRBJ2-1, with TRBD2 matching over 7 bases. Germline V lookup: CDR1 LGHNA, CDR2 YNFKEQ. V was pared by 0 bases and J by 4 bases, with 6 bases of the junction left unmatched. The CDR3 consists of 16 residues. Here the CDR3 reads CASSQDDGGTYNEQFF. In DNA, the CDR3 is TGTGCCAGCAGCCAAGATGACGGGGGGACGTACAATGAGCAGTTCTTC.

This clonotype has just a few counts. This sequence joins TRBV7-9 and TRBJ2-7; 8 bases fit TRBD1. J gave up 1 base and V 5 bases, and 7 bases lay outside the gene matches. In germline, CDR1 is SEHNR, CDR2 FQNEAQ (reference sequence). This CDR3 is built from 15 residues. The CDR3 bases are TGTGCCAGCAGCCCCCCACAGGGGGAGTCCTACGAGCAGTACTTC. This encodes CASSPPQGESYEQYF.

This rearrangement joins TRBV6-2 or TRBV6-3 to TRBJ1-1, with 7 bases that match TRBD1. This CDR3 region has 13 residues. CDR1 and CDR2 from the germline V gene are MNHEY and SVGEGT. The junction had 4 bases not matched to a gene; V was cut back by 5 bases and J by 4 bases. This CDR3 is CASSRQGVTEAFF. The CDR3 coding sequence is TGTGCCAGCAGTCGACAGGGCGTCACTGAAGCTTTCTTT.

The chain combines TRBV7-9 with TRBJ1-2; unclear D gene. Germline CDR1 reads SEHNR; CDR2 reads FQNEAQ (reference sequence). CDR3 length: 12 amino acids. Trimming pared 5 bases from V and 2 bases from J, leaving 6 bases between. As DNA, the CDR3 is TGTGCCAGCAGCCCCACGAACTATGGCTACACCTTC. Amino acids: CASSPTNYGYTF.

This clonotype was found a few times. This rearrangement joins TRBV5-1 to TRBJ1-2, with TRBD1 matching over 7 bases. The CDR3 covers 14 residues. CDR1 SGHRS and CDR2 YFSETQ come from the germline V gene. After removal of 4 bases from V and 2 bases from J, the junction contained 5 bases not matched to a gene. CDR3 region: CASSLPTGNYGYTF. CDR3 DNA sequence: TGCGCCAGCAGCCTCCCGACAGGGAACTATGGCTACACCTTC.

This clonotype was counted a few times. The chain recombines TRBV4-1 with TRBJ2-1; 7 bases line up with TRBD2. Germline values: CDR1 MGHRA, CDR2 YSYEKL. The CDR3 is made up of 16 amino acids. The ends lost 5 bases at V and 2 bases at J; junction bases unmatched: 9. CDR3 residues: CASSSPPAGAYNEQFF. CDR3 bases: TGCGCCAGCAGCAGTCCCCCTGCGGGGGCCTACAATGAGCAGTTCTTC.

This clonotype was recorded a few times. The CDR3, as DNA: TGTGCCAGCAGCCATCAGGCGACAGTACTTGGCAATGAGCAGTTCTTC. Translating it yields CASSHQATVLGNEQFF. This sequence joins TRBV6-6 and TRBJ2-1, with a tentative D call TRBD1 (5 bases). Germline V gene data show CDR1 as MNHNY and CDR2 as SVGAGI (reference sequence). V lost 6 bases to trimming and J lost 6 bases, with 21 bases between them. The CDR3 totals 16 residues.

The chain has TRBV6-6 and TRBJ2-5; 9 nucleotides align to TRBD2. The trim removed 6 bases at V and 1 base at J, leaving 12 bases unmatched. The CDR3 spans 17 residues. Germline-derived CDR1 and CDR2 are MNHNY and SVGAGI (reference sequence). CDR3 region: CASRPGPGRGGQETQYF. CDR3 bases: TGTGCCAGCAGGCCCGGCCCCGGGCGGGGGGGCCAAGAGACCCAGTACTTC.